This is a list of T cell receptor beta chains from one sample in a study of T cells after yellow fever vaccination. MiXCR was run by TCRdb on the 5' RACE reads, yielding one entry per CDR3 protein. The table has approximately 250,000 distinct CDR3 sequences, around 3.5% seen once. Source: PBMCs, taken 15 days after the yellow fever booster vaccination. The origin of the receptors is a man between 18 and 35 years old who received the YFV17D yellow fever vaccine. Each CDR3 is given with its conserved first and last residue. A D gene is named only where the DNA matches it firmly. The listing skips clone size in some rows; elsewhere it reads once, few, many or a size class.

size: many; length: 14; V: TRBV7-9; J: TRBJ1-2; D: -; DNA: TGTGCCAGCAGCCTAATGGACAGTAACTATGGCTACACCTTC; CDR3: CASSLMDSNYGYTF
size: many; length: 13; V: TRBV20-1; J: TRBJ1-1; D: -; DNA: TGCAGTGCTAGAGTGGCAGGGCGAACTGAAGCTTTCTTT; CDR3: CSARVAGRTEAFF
size: many; length: 12; V: TRBV20-1; J: TRBJ1-2; D: -; DNA: TGCAGTGCTGCAAACACTAACTATGGCTACACCTTC; CDR3: CSAANTNYGYTF
size: many; length: 14; V: TRBV7-2; J: TRBJ1-2; D: -; DNA: TGTGCCAGCAGCTCAACAGACAGGAACTATGGCTACACCTTC; CDR3: CASSSTDRNYGYTF
size: many; length: 11; V: TRBV7-9; J: TRBJ2-3; D: -; DNA: TGTGCCAGCAGCCCTATGGATACGCAGTATTTT; CDR3: CASSPMDTQYF
size: many; length: 16; V: TRBV6-4; J: TRBJ2-3; D: TRBD2; DNA: TGTGCCAGCAGCTCAACAGCGGGGGGGAGCACAGATACGCAGTATTTT; CDR3: CASSSTAGGSTDTQYF
size: many; length: 14; V: TRBV9; J: TRBJ1-2; D: -; DNA: TGTGCCAGCAGCGTCACAGGGTCCCCATATGGCTACACCTTC; CDR3: CASSVTGSPYGYTF
size: many; length: 12; V: TRBV5-4; J: TRBJ2-7; D: TRBD2; DNA: TGTGCCAGCAGCTTCGGGGGGTCCGAGCAGTACTTC; CDR3: CASSFGGSEQYF
size: many; length: 14; V: TRBV12-3/TRBV12-4; J: TRBJ2-1; D: -; DNA: TGTGCCAGCAGTCGCGGGGACAGAAGCAATGAGCAGTTCTTC; CDR3: CASSRGDRSNEQFF
size: many; length: 15; V: TRBV18; J: TRBJ2-1; D: -; DNA: TGTGCCAGCTCACTGAGCCAGGGGGGGTACAATGAGCAGTTCTTC; CDR3: CASSLSQGGYNEQFF
size: many; length: 16; V: TRBV11-2; J: TRBJ2-3; D: TRBD2; DNA: TGTGCCAGCAGCTTAGTAGGTAGCGGGGGGTACGATACGCAGTATTTT; CDR3: CASSLVGSGGYDTQYF
size: many; length: 13; V: TRBV14; J: TRBJ2-2; D: -; DNA: TGTGCCAGCAGTATTCAGAACACCGGGGAGCTGTTTTTT; CDR3: CASSIQNTGELFF
size: many; length: 15; V: TRBV4-2; J: TRBJ1-6; D: -; DNA: TGTGCCAGCAGCCTGACCGGGACAAATAATTCACCCCTCCACTTT; CDR3: CASSLTGTNNSPLHF
size: few; length: 15; V: TRBV11-2; J: TRBJ1-6; D: TRBD1; DNA: TGTGCCAGCAGCTTCCAGGGGGCAGTGAATTCACCCCTCCACTTT; CDR3: CASSFQGAVNSPLHF
size: many; length: 12; V: TRBV29-1; J: TRBJ2-7; D: -; DNA: TGCAGCGTTGAAGATTCGGGGAACGAGCAGTACTTC; CDR3: CSVEDSGNEQYF
size: few; length: 14; V: TRBV5-1; J: TRBJ2-2; D: -; DNA: TGCGCCAGCAGATCTGGGCCGACGGGCGGGGAGCTGTTTTTT; CDR3: CASRSGPTGGELFF
size: many; length: 16; V: TRBV10-1; J: TRBJ2-1; D: -; DNA: TGCGCCAGCAGTGAGTCATACAGGGTGGGGGACAATGAGCAGTTCTTC; CDR3: CASSESYRVGDNEQFF
size: many; length: 15; V: TRBV5-1; J: TRBJ1-1; D: -; DNA: TGCGCCAGCAGCACCCAGACAGGTATGAACACTGAAGCTTTCTTT; CDR3: CASSTQTGMNTEAFF
size: many; length: 16; V: TRBV9; J: TRBJ1-4; D: -; DNA: TGTGCCAGCAGCGTCAGGGGACTTCCAACTAATGAAAAACTGTTTTTT; CDR3: CASSVRGLPTNEKLFF
size: many; length: 18; V: TRBV7-9; J: TRBJ2-4; D: TRBD1; DNA: TGTGCCAGCAGCTCCGGGACAGGCGAAAGGTTAAGCAAAAACATTCAGTACTTC; CDR3: CASSSGTGERLSKNIQYF
size: many; length: 13; V: TRBV5-1; J: TRBJ1-2; D: -; DNA: TGCGCCAGCAGCTTGGGAGACAGAGATGGCTACACCTTC; CDR3: CASSLGDRDGYTF
size: many; length: 12; V: TRBV7-8; J: TRBJ1-2; D: -; DNA: TGTGCCAGCAGCTATACCAGTTATGGCTACACCTTC; CDR3: CASSYTSYGYTF
size: -; length: 13; V: TRBV29-1; J: TRBJ2-3; D: -; DNA: TGCAGCGTTGAGTCGCGGGGCACAGATACGCAGTATTTT; CDR3: CSVESRGTDTQYF
size: many; length: 18; V: TRBV7-3; J: TRBJ2-2; D: TRBD1; DNA: TGTGCCAGCAGCTTATTTGCTGGGACAGGGGGTGGCACCGGGGAGCTGTTTTTT; CDR3: CASSLFAGTGGGTGELFF
size: many; length: 15; V: TRBV5-1; J: TRBJ2-7; D: -; DNA: TGCGCCAGCAGCTTGGGTGCCCCCGGCGCTTACGAGCAGTACTTC; CDR3: CASSLGAPGAYEQYF
size: many; length: 15; V: TRBV7-2; J: TRBJ1-6; D: -; DNA: TGTGCCAGCAGCTTAAAGAGCTCCTATAATTCACCCCTCCACTTT; CDR3: CASSLKSSYNSPLHF
size: many; length: 11; V: TRBV12-3/TRBV12-4; J: TRBJ1-2; D: TRBD1; DNA: TGTGCCAGCAGTAACAGGGGTGGCTACACCTTC; CDR3: CASSNRGGYTF
size: many; length: 13; V: TRBV28; J: TRBJ1-1; D: -; DNA: TGTGCCAGCAGCCCTGCCCCAGGGATTACAGCTTTCTTT; CDR3: CASSPAPGITAFF
size: many; length: 16; V: TRBV28; J: TRBJ1-3; D: -; DNA: TGTGCCAGCAGTTTATGGCAGGGAGGGACCGGAAACACCATATATTTT; CDR3: CASSLWQGGTGNTIYF
size: many; length: 12; V: TRBV6-2/TRBV6-3; J: TRBJ1-5; D: -; DNA: TGTGCCAGCAGTTGGATAGCGCCGCCCCAGCATTTT; CDR3: CASSWIAPPQHF
size: many; length: 15; V: TRBV5-1; J: TRBJ2-2; D: -; DNA: TGCGCCAGCAGCTTGATCGGGACGGCGGGCGGGGAGCTGTTTTTT; CDR3: CASSLIGTAGGELFF
size: many; length: 15; V: TRBV12-3/TRBV12-4; J: TRBJ2-2; D: -; DNA: TGTGCCAGCAGTTTGGGTGGGGGAAATTCCGGGGAGCTGTTTTTT; CDR3: CASSLGGGNSGELFF
size: many; length: 13; V: TRBV7-6; J: TRBJ2-5; D: -; DNA: TGTGCCAGCAGCTTACTCGGCGGGGAGACCCAGTACTTC; CDR3: CASSLLGGETQYF
size: many; length: 17; V: TRBV4-2; J: TRBJ1-1; D: TRBD1; DNA: TGTGCCAGCAGCCCGGACCCAGGGGGCGGGTTGAACACTGAAGCTTTCTTT; CDR3: CASSPDPGGGLNTEAFF
size: few; length: 15; V: TRBV5-6; J: TRBJ2-7; D: -; DNA: TGTGCCAGCAGCTTTCGACAAGGGACTCCCTACGAGCAGTACTTC; CDR3: CASSFRQGTPYEQYF
size: many; length: 14; V: TRBV24-1; J: TRBJ2-3; D: TRBD2; DNA: TGTGCCACCAGTGCCGGGACTAGCGTGAATACGCAGTATTTT; CDR3: CATSAGTSVNTQYF
size: many; length: 14; V: TRBV5-1; J: TRBJ2-3; D: TRBD2; DNA: TGCGCCAGCAGCTACGCGGGGGGGCGGTCCTCGCAGTATTTT; CDR3: CASSYAGGRSSQYF
size: many; length: 14; V: TRBV19; J: TRBJ2-1; D: -; DNA: TGTGCCAGTAGTGGCCGGGTGCCTGGCTATGAGCAGTTCTTC; CDR3: CASSGRVPGYEQFF
size: many; length: 14; V: TRBV19; J: TRBJ2-1; D: TRBD2; DNA: TGTGCCAGTCCTCTAGCGGGGGGGCTCTATGAGCAGTTCTTC; CDR3: CASPLAGGLYEQFF
size: many; length: 12; V: TRBV6-2/TRBV6-3; J: TRBJ1-1; D: -; DNA: TGTGCCAGCAGACACGTGAACACTGAAGCTTTCTTT; CDR3: CASRHVNTEAFF